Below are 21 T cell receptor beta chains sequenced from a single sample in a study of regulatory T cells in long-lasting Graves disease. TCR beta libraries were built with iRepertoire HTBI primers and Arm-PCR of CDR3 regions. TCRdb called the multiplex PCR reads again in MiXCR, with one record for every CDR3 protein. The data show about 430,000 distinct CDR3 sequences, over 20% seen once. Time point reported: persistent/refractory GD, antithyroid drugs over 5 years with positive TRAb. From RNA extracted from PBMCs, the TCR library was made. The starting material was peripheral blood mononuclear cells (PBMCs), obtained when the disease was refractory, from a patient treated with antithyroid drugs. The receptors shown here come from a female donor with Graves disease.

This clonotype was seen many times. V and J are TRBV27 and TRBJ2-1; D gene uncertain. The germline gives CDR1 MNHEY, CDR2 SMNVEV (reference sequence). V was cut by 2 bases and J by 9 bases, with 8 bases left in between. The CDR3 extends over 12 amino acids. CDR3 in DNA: TGTGCCAGCAGTTTAAGTGGTATTGAGCAGTTCTTC. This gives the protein CASSLSGIEQFF.

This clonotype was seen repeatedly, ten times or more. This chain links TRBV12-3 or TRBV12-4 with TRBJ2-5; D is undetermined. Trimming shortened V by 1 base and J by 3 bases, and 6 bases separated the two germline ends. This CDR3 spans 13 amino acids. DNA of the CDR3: TGTGCCAGCAGTTTAGTATCTGAAGAGACCCAGTACTTC. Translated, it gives CASSLVSEETQYF.

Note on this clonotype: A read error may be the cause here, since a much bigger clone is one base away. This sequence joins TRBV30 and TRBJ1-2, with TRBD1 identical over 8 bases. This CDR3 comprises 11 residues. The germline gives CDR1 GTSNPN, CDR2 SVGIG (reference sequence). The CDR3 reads CAWGTGRGYAF. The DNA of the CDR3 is TGTGCCTGGGGGACAGGACGTGGCTACGCCTTC. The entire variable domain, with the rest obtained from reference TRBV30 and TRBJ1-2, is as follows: SQTIHQWPATLVQPVGSPLSLECTVEGTSNPNLYWYRQAAGRGLQLLFYSVGIGQISSEVPQNLSASRPQDRQFILSSKKLLLSDSGFYLCAWGTGRGYAFGSGTRLTVV.

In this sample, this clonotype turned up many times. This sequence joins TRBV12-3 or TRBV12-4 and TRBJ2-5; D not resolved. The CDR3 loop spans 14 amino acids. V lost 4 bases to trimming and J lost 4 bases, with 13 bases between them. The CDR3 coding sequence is TGTGCCAGCAGTTCGCCGGGCGCCCGAGAGACCCAGTACTTC. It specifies CASSSPGARETQYF.

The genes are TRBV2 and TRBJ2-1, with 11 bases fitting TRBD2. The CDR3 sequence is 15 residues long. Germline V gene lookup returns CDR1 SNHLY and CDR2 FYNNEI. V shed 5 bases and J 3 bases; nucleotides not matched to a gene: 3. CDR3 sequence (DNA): TGTGCCAGCAGTTTACTAGCGGGAGACTACAATGAGCAGTTCTTC. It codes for CASSLLAGDYNEQFF.

CDR3 bases: TGTGCCAGCAGCGGAGGGGAGGCTGAAGCTTTCTTT. It encodes CASSGGEAEAFF. The chain uses TRBV9 and TRBJ1-1, with D possibly being TRBD1 (5 bases). This CDR3 is built from 12 residues. Per the germline V gene, CDR1 is SGDLS and CDR2 is YYNGEE. Trimming took off 3 bases at V and 6 bases at J, with 9 bases between the two ends.

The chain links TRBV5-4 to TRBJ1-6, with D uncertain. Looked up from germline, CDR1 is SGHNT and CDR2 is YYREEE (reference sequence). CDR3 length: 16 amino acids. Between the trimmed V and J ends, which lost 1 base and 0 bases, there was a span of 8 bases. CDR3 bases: TGTGCCAGCAGCTTGACAGCGAGCTCCTATAATTCACCCCTCCACTTT. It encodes CASSLTASSYNSPLHF.

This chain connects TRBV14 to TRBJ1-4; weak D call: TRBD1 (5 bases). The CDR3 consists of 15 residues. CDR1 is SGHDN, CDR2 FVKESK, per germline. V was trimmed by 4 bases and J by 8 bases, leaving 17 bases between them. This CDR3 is CASSPLGTSHEKLFF. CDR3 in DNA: TGTGCCAGCAGCCCACTCGGGACGTCACACGAAAAACTGTTTTTT.

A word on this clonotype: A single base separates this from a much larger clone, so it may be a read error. The CDR3 nucleotides are TGTGCCAGCAGTTCTTACAGGGGGGACAATCAGCCCCAGCATTTT. Translation gives CASSSYRGDNQPQHF. The chain is built from TRBV28 and TRBJ1-5, with 8 bases that match TRBD1. V lost 4 bases, J lost 3 bases, and 5 bases stayed unmatched. The CDR3 loop spans 15 amino acids. Germline loops: CDR1 MDHEN, CDR2 SYDVKM.

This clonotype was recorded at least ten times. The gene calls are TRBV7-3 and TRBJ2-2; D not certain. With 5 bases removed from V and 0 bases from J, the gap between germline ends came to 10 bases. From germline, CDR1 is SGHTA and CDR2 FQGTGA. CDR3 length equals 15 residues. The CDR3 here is CASSPRNANTGELFF. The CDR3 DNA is TGTGCCAGCAGCCCCCGTAACGCGAACACCGGGGAGCTGTTTTTT.

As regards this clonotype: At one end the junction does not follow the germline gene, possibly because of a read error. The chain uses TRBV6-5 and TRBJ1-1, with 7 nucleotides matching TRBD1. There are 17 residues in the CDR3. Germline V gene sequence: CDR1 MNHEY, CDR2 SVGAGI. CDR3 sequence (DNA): TGTGCCTGCAGTTACGGCCAGACAGGGTCGGAGGGAACTGAAGCTTTCTTT. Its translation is CACSYGQTGSEGTEAFF.

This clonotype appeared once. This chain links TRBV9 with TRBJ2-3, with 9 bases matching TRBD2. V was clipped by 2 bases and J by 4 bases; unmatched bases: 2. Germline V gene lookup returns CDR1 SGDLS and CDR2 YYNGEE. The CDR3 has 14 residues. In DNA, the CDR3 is TGTGCCAGCAGCGTCTTAGCGGGAGCAGATACGCAGTATTTT. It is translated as CASSVLAGADTQYF.

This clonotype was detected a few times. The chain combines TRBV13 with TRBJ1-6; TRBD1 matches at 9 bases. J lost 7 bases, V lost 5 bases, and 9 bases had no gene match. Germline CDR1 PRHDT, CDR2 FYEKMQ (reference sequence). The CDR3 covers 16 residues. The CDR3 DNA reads TGTGCCAGCAGCCCGTTAGGACAGGGGAAAAATTCACCCCTCCACTTT. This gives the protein CASSPLGQGKNSPLHF.

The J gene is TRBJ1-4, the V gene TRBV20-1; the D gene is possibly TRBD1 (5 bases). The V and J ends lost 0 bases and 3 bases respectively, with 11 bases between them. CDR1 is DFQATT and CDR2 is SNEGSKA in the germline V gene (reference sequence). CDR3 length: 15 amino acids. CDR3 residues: CSARDSRDANEKLFF. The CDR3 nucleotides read TGCAGTGCTAGAGATTCTAGGGACGCTAATGAAAAACTGTTTTTT.

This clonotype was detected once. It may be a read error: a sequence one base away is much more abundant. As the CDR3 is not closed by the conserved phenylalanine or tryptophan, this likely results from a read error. For the CDR3, the DNA is TGTGCCAGCAGTCCTCTCGGCGGGTTCCAAGAGACCCAGTACTCC. Protein product: CASSPLGGFQETQYS. The gene calls are TRBV6-1 and TRBJ2-5; D is possibly TRBD2 (5 bases). The CDR3 consists of 15 residues. The V gene's germline CDR1 is MNHNS and CDR2 SASEGT. Trimming took off 5 bases at V and 1 base at J, with 14 bases between the two ends.

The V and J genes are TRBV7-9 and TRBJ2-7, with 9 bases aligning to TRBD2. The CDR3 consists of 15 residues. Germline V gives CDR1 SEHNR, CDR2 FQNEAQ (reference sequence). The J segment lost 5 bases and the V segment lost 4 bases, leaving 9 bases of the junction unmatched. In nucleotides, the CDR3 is TGTGCCAGCAGCTCCGGACTAGCGATGGGGGACGAGCAGTACTTC. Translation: CASSSGLAMGDEQYF. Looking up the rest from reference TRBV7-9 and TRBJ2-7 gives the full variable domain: DTGVSQNPRHKITKRGQNVTFRCDPISEHNRLYWYRQTLGQGPEFLTYFQNEAQLEKSRLLSDRFSAERPKGSFSTLEIQRTEQGDSAMYLCASSSGLAMGDEQYFGPGTRLTVT.

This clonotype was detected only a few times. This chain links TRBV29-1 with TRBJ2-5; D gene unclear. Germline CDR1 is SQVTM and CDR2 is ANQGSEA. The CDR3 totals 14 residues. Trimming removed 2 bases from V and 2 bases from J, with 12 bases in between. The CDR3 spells CSVEIWSQQETQYF. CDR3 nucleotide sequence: TGCAGCGTTGAAATTTGGTCCCAGCAAGAGACCCAGTACTTC.

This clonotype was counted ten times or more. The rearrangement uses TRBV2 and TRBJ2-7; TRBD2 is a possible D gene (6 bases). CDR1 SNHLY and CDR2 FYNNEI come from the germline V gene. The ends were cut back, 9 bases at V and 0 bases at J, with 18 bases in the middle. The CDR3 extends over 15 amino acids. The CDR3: CASSRGAGLSYEQYF. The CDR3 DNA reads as TGTGCCAGTTCGAGAGGAGCGGGCCTCTCCTACGAGCAGTACTTC. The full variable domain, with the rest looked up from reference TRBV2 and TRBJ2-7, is EPEVTQTPSHQVTQMGQEVILRCVPISNHLYFYWYRQILGQKVEFLVSFYNNEISEKSEIFDDQFSVERPDGSNFTLKIRSTKLEDSAMYFCASSRGAGLSYEQYFGPGTRLTVT.

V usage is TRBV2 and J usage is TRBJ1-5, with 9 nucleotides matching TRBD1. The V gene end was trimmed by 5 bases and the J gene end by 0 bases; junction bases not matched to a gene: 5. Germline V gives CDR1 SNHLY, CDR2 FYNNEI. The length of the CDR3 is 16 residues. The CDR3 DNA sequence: TGTGCCAGCAGTACGGACAGGGGCTATAGCAATCAGCCCCAGCATTTT. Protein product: CASSTDRGYSNQPQHF.

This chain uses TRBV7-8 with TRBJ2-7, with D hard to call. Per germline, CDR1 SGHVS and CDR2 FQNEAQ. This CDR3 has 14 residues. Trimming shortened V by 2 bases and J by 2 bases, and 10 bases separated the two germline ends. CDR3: CASSLNRVTYEQYF. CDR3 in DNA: TGTGCCAGCAGCTTAAACAGAGTAACCTACGAGCAGTACTTC.

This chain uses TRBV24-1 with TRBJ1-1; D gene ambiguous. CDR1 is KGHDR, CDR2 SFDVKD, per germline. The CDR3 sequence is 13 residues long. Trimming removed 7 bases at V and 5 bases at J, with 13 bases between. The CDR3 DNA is TGTGCCACCAGGCCCGCAGGTGAAACTGAAGCTTTCTTT. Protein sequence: CATRPAGETEAFF.